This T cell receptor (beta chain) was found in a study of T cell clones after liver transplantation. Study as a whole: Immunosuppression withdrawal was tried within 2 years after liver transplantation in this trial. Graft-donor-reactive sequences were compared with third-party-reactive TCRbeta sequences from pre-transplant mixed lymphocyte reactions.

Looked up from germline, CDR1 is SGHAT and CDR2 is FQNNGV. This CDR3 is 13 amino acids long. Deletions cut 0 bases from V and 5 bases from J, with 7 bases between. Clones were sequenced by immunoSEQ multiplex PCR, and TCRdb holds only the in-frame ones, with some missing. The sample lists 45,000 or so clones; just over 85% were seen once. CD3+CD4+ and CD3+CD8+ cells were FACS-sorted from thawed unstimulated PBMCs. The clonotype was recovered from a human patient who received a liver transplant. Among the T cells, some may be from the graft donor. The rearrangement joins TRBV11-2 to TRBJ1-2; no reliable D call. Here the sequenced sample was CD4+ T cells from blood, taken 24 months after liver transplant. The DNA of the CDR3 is TGTGCCAGCAGCTTAGATCCGGGTTATGGCTACACCTTC. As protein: CASSLDPGYGYTF.